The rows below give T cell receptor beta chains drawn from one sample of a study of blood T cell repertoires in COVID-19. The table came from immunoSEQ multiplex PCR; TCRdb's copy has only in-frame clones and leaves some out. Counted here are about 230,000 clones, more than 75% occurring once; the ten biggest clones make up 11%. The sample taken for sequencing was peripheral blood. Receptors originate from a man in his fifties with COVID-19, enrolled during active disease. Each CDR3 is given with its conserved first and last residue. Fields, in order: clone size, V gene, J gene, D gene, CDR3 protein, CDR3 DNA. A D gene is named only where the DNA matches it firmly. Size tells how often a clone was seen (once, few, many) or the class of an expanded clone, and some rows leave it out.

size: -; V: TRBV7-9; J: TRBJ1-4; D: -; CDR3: CASSLRGTNEKLFF; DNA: TGTGCCAGCAGCTTAAGGGGAACTAATGAAAAACTGTTTTTT
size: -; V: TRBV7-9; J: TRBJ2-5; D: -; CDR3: CASSLVGREVETQYF; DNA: TGTGCCAGCAGCTTAGTGGGCAGGGAGGTAGAGACCCAGTACTTC
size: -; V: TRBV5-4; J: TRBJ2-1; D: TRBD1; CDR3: CASSPRQGSQGEQFF; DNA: TGTGCCAGCAGTCCTCGACAGGGAAGTCAGGGTGAGCAGTTCTTC
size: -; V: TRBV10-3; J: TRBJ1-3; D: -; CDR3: CATNSRDKISGNTIYF; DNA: TGTGCCACCAATTCGAGAGACAAAATCTCTGGAAACACCATATATTTT
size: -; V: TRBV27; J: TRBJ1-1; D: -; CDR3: CASSLVGGGAFF; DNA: TGTGCCAGCAGTTTAGTTGGGGGAGGGGCTTTCTTT
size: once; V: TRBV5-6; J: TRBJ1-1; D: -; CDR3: CASSGAEVEAFF; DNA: TGTGCCAGCAGCGGGGCGGAAGTTGAAGCTTTCTTT
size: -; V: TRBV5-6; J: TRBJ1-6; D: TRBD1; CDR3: CASSWDRDNSPLHF; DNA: TGTGCCAGCAGCTGGGACAGAGATAATTCACCCCTCCACTTT
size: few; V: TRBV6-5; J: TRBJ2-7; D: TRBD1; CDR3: CASSRGDRNYEQYF; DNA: TGTGCCAGCAGCCGAGGGGACAGAAACTACGAGCAGTACTTC
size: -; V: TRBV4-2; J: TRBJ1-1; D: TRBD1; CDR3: CASSQDGADRGGAFF; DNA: TGTGCCAGCAGCCAAGATGGTGCGGACAGGGGCGGCGCTTTCTTT
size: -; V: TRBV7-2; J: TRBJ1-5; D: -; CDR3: CASSLYGTGNQPQHF; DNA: TGTGCCAGCAGCTTGTATGGAACGGGGAATCAGCCCCAGCATTTT
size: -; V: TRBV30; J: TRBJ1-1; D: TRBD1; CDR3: CAWSVRPDRVDTEAFF; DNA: TGTGCCTGGAGTGTACGTCCCGACAGGGTCGACACTGAAGCTTTCTTT
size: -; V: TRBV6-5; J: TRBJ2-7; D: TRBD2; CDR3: CASSQTSGSYEQYF; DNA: TGTGCCAGCAGTCAGACTAGCGGGAGCTACGAGCAGTACTTC
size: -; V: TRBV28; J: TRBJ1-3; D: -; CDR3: CASSIGDYTIYF; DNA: TGTGCCAGCAGTATCGGGGACTACACCATATATTTT
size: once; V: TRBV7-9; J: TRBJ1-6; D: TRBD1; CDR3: CASSLAGDRFYNSPLHF; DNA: TGTGCCAGCAGCTTAGCGGGGGACAGGTTCTATAATTCACCCCTCCACTTT
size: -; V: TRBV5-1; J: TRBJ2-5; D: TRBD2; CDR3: CASSLVGAGGETQYF; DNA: TGCGCCAGCAGCTTGGTTGGAGCGGGGGGAGAGACCCAGTACTTC
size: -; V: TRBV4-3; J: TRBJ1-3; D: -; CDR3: CASSLKIQGGNTIYF; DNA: TGCGCCAGCAGCCTAAAAATACAGGGTGGAAACACCATATATTTT
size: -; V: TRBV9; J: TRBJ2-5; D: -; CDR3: CASSVGSVETQYF; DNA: TGTGCCAGCAGCGTAGGTAGCGTCGAGACCCAGTACTTC
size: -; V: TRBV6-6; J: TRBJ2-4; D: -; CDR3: CASSRRGQLGQYF; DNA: TGTGCCAGCAGCCGACGTGGACAGTTAGGCCAGTACTTC
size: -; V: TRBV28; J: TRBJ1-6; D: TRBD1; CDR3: CASTGGNSPLHF; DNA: TGTGCCAGCACAGGGGGTAATTCACCCCTCCACTTT
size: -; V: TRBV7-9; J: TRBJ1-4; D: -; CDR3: CASSLGGFNEKLFF; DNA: TGTGCCAGCAGCTTAGGGGGCTTTAATGAAAAACTGTTTTTT
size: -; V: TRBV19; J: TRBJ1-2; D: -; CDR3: CASSIDHTDYGYTF; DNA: TGTGCCAGTAGTATAGATCACACCGACTATGGCTACACCTTC
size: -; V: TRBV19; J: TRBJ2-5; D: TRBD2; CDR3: CASSKGTTYQETQYF; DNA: TGTGCCAGTAGTAAAGGGACTACGTACCAAGAGACCCAGTACTTC
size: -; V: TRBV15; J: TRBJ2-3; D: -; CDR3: CATSRWEDSTDTQYF; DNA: TGTGCCACCAGCAGGTGGGAGGATAGCACAGATACGCAGTATTTT
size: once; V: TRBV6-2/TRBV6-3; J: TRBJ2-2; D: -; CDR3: CASSSPPDSSGELFF; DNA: TGTGCCAGCAGCAGTCCCCCAGATTCGTCCGGGGAGCTGTTTTTT
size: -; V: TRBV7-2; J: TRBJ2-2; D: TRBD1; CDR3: CASSPMIQGAYTGELFF; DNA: TGTGCCAGCAGTCCTATGATACAGGGGGCGTACACCGGGGAGCTGTTTTTT
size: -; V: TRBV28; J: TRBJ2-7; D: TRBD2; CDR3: CASSSSGGVSYEQYF; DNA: TGTGCCAGCAGCTCTAGCGGGGGGGTCTCCTACGAGCAGTACTTC
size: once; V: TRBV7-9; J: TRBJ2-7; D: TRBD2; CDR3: CASSLGAGVYEQYF; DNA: TGTGCCAGCAGCTTAGGAGCGGGGGTCTACGAGCAGTACTTC
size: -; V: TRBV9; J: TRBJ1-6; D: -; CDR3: CASSLAGSYNSPLHF; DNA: TGTGCCAGCAGCTTAGCGGGGTCCTATAATTCACCCCTCCACTTT
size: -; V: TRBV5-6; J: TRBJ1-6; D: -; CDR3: CASSLGDTYNSPLHF; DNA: TGTGCCAGCAGCTTGGGGGACACCTATAATTCACCCCTCCACTTT
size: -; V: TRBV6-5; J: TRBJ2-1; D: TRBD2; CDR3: CASSLTSGSGGQFF; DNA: TGTGCCAGCAGTCTGACTAGCGGCTCCGGGGGGCAGTTCTTC
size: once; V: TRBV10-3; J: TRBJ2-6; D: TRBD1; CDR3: CAINRQGVSGANVLTF; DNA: TGTGCCATCAACCGACAGGGAGTCTCTGGGGCCAACGTCCTGACTTTC
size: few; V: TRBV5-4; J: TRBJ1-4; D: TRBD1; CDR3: CASSLRGLGVEKLFF; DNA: TGTGCCAGCAGTCTCAGGGGGCTAGGCGTTGAAAAACTGTTTTTT
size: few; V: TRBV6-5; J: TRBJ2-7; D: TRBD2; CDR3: CANSGLAGAEQYF; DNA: TGTGCCAACAGCGGACTAGCGGGAGCCGAGCAGTACTTC